Following are 7 T cell receptor beta chains from one sample sequenced in a study of a mutant IDH1 vaccine in newly diagnosed glioma. Time point indicated: baseline, week 1 (first vaccination visit). Regarding treatment: pre-vaccination baseline after standard-of-care therapy. Clones were sequenced by immunoSEQ multiplex PCR, and TCRdb holds only the in-frame ones, with some missing. This sample has about 33,000 clones; around nine tenths occur once, and the top ten carry around 4.9%. Sequencing was performed on PBMCs, taken from a glioma patient treated with radiotherapy, temozolomide or both. These TCRs come from a middle-aged woman with glioma.

V gene TRBV7-6 combines with J gene TRBJ2-1; TRBD2 might be the D (5 bases). This CDR3 contains 18 residues. Germline CDR1 SGHVS, CDR2 FNYEAQ. Trimming removed 5 bases at V and 0 bases at J, with 20 bases between. CDR3 sequence (DNA): TGTGCCAGCAGCCCGCTTGTCCAGCGGCGATTCTCCTACAATGAGCAGTTCTTC. It translates to CASSPLVQRRFSYNEQFF.

The rearrangement uses TRBV2 and TRBJ2-7; a possible D gene is TRBD2 (5 bases). Germline loops: CDR1 SNHLY, CDR2 FYNNEI. The V and J ends lost 4 bases and 0 bases respectively, with 7 bases between them. CDR3 length equals 13 residues. The CDR3 loop reads CASSGGSSYEQYF. The CDR3 coding sequence is TGTGCCAGCAGTGGTGGGAGCTCCTACGAGCAGTACTTC.

The CDR3 bases are TGTGCCATCAGTTCCGGGCAAACTGGGGCCAACGTCCTGACTTTC. Translating it yields CAISSGQTGANVLTF. This chain uses TRBV10-3 with TRBJ2-6; no firm D call. V gave up 5 bases and J gave up 2 bases, with 10 bases separating them. Looked up from germline, CDR1 is ENHRY and CDR2 is SYGVKD. CDR3 length equals 15 residues.

This chain links TRBV29-1 with TRBJ2-5; no firm D call. CDR3 size: 14 residues. Germline V gene sequence: CDR1 SQVTM, CDR2 ANQGSEA. V was pared by 0 bases and J by 5 bases, with 13 bases between. The DNA of the CDR3 is TGCAGCGTTGAAGATCGACTTGGTCTGGAGACCCAGTACTTC. Translated, it gives CSVEDRLGLETQYF. Combining the CDR3 with reference TRBV29-1 and TRBJ2-5 gives the whole variable domain SAVISQKPSRDICQRGTSLTIQCQVDSQVTMMFWYRQQPGQSLTLIATANQGSEATYESGFVIDKFPISRPNLTFSTLTVSNMSPEDSSIYLCSVEDRLGLETQYFGPGTRLLVL.

The chain links TRBV18 to TRBJ2-2, with D perhaps TRBD1 (6 bases). Trimming shortened V by 1 base and J by 7 bases, and 22 bases separated the two germline ends. In germline, CDR1 is KGHSH, CDR2 LQKENI. This CDR3 contains 18 residues. CDR3 DNA sequence: TGTGCCAGCTCACCACTCCCATCAGACAGGTGGAGGAGCGGGGAGCTGTTTTTT. Protein: CASSPLPSDRWRSGELFF.

This clone was seen a few times. This chain connects TRBV6-6 to TRBJ2-7; TRBD2 matches 11 bases. CDR1 MNHNY and CDR2 SVGAGI come from the germline V gene (reference sequence). This CDR3 comprises 14 residues. V gave up 6 bases and J gave up 3 bases; unmatched junction bases: 4. The CDR3, as DNA: TGTGCCAGCAGGACTAGCGGGATAAACTACGAGCAGTACTTC. Its translation: CASRTSGINYEQYF.

The chain links TRBV5-1 to TRBJ1-1; 9 bases map to TRBD1. The V gene's germline CDR1 is SGHRS and CDR2 YFSETQ. The V gene end was trimmed by 6 bases and the J gene end by 1 base; junction bases not matched to a gene: 7. The CDR3 runs 15 residues. This CDR3 reads CASKRTGDRNTEAFF. CDR3 nucleotide sequence: TGCGCCAGCAAACGGACAGGGGACAGGAACACTGAAGCTTTCTTT.